Each of the 13 T cell receptor beta chains below was sequenced from the same sample in a study of CD8 T cell repertoires and HIV-1 epitope variants. No antigen has been identified for these receptors. Using immunoSEQ multiplex PCR, the repertoire was profiled, and TCRdb retains in-frame clones only, with some absent. The table records several thousand clones, 66% of them present only once. Sequences were obtained from cultured CD8+ T cells derived from PBMCs. All receptors derive from a male donor with HIV.

The chain carries TRBV28 and TRBJ2-4; D unresolved. This CDR3 contains 14 residues. The germline V gene has CDR1 MDHEN and CDR2 SYDVKM. With 6 bases removed from V and 1 base from J, the gap between germline ends came to 10 bases. CDR3 sequence reads: CASSRPGAKNIQYF. DNA for the CDR3: TGTGCCAGCAGCCGCCCGGGTGCCAAAAACATTCAGTACTTC.

V gene TRBV4-1 combines with J gene TRBJ2-2; 9 positions match TRBD1. This CDR3 spans 15 amino acids. Germline-derived CDR1 and CDR2 are MGHRA and YSYEKL. V shed 5 bases, J shed 8 bases, and the junction held 9 bases outside the gene matches. The DNA of the CDR3 is TGCGCCAGCAGCTCCCACAGGGGGCAAACTGGGGAGCTGTTTTTT. It translates to CASSSHRGQTGELFF.

This clone was counted only a few times. The chain uses TRBV27 and TRBJ2-7; D is uncertain. This CDR3 comprises 13 residues. CDR1 MNHEY and CDR2 SMNVEV come from the germline V gene (reference sequence). The V end was cut by 6 bases, the J end by 0 bases, with 9 bases between. The CDR3 here is CASRNWDSYEQYF. CDR3 DNA sequence: TGTGCCAGCAGGAACTGGGACTCCTACGAGCAGTACTTC.

J is TRBJ2-1 and V is TRBV9; 8 bases are shared with TRBD1. V shed 0 bases and J 7 bases; nucleotides not matched to a gene: 6. This CDR3 is built from 15 residues. Looked up from germline, CDR1 is SGDLS and CDR2 is YYNGEE. Written as DNA, the CDR3 is TGTGCCAGCAGCGTAGTTCGGACAGGGTATAATGAGCAGTTCTTC. Protein sequence: CASSVVRTGYNEQFF.

By sample fraction, this clone is medium-sized. The chain recombines TRBV7-3 with TRBJ1-5; D remains ambiguous. The V and J ends lost 1 base and 2 bases respectively, with 12 bases between them. Germline lookup yields CDR1 SGHTA and CDR2 FQGTGA. The CDR3 spans 16 residues. The CDR3 DNA follows: TGTGCCAGCAGCTTAAATGGAGGGTTGCGCAATCAGCCCCAGCATTTT. Residues: CASSLNGGLRNQPQHF.

A few counts support this clone. The rearrangement joins TRBV10-3 to TRBJ1-2; tentative D call: TRBD1 (5 bases). CDR3 size: 13 residues. Trimming removed 7 bases from V and 6 bases from J, with 15 bases in between. Germline assignment: CDR1 ENHRY and CDR2 SYGVKD. The CDR3 nucleotides are TGTGCCATCACCCTGGGGGTGGCGGATGGCTACACCTTC. This gives the protein CAITLGVADGYTF.

Only a few counts were recorded for this clone. This chain links TRBV7-9 with TRBJ2-5; 7 bases are a match to TRBD1. The CDR3 has 13 residues. After removal of 4 bases from V and 7 bases from J, the junction contained 6 bases not matched to a gene. The germline CDR1 and CDR2 sequences are SEHNR and FQNEAQ (reference sequence). CDR3 DNA sequence: TGTGCCAGCAGCTCTCAGGGGGTGGGGACCCAGTACTTC. This sequence encodes CASSSQGVGTQYF.

The genes are TRBV15 and TRBJ2-7; D is uncertain. In germline, CDR1 is LNHNV, CDR2 YYDKDF (reference sequence). This CDR3 spans 13 amino acids. V lost 2 bases, J lost 3 bases, and 8 bases lay in between. CDR3 coding DNA: TGTGCCACCAGCAGATCCCGTGGCTACGAGCAGTACTTC. Translating gives CATSRSRGYEQYF.

By share of the sample, this clone is large. V gene TRBV28 combines with J gene TRBJ1-2; D not resolved. The germline V gene has CDR1 MDHEN and CDR2 SYDVKM. V lost 5 bases, J lost 1 base, and 17 bases lay in between. The CDR3 spans 16 residues. This CDR3 is CASSLMPLDYNYGYTF. DNA of the CDR3: TGTGCCAGCAGTCTCATGCCCCTGGACTATAACTATGGCTACACCTTC.

In its sample, this clone was seen a few times. The rearrangement joins TRBV7-8 to TRBJ2-1; D is unclear. Trimming left V 5 bases short and J 0 bases short, with 11 bases between. The CDR3 length is 15 residues. Germline V gene sequence: CDR1 SGHVS, CDR2 FQNEAQ. CDR3 sequence (DNA): TGTGCCAGCAGCCCTGGGTTGGCCTCCTACAATGAGCAGTTCTTC. Translation gives CASSPGLASYNEQFF.

Concerning this clone itself: The junction and the germline gene differ at one end; a read error may be behind it. The chain carries TRBV4-1 and TRBJ2-7; 9 bases are a match to TRBD2. Germline values: CDR1 MGHRA, CDR2 YSYEKL. The CDR3 is 15 residues long. CDR3 region: CASSATGLASYEQYF. CDR3 nucleotides: TGTGCCAGCAGCGCCACGGGACTAGCATCCTACGAGCAGTACTTC.

This clone was found once. The J gene is TRBJ2-3, the V gene TRBV5-1; 9 bases fit TRBD2. Germline trimming cut 7 bases from V and 2 bases from J; bases unmatched to any gene: 14. CDR3 length: 17 residues. Germline values: CDR1 SGHRS, CDR2 YFSETQ. The DNA for the CDR3 is TGCGCCAGCCAAGATGCCGGGCTAGCGGGGTTCACAGATACGCAGTATTTT. Translated, it gives CASQDAGLAGFTDTQYF.

This clone showed up just a few times. This chain uses TRBV7-9 with TRBJ1-6; 11 bases are a match to TRBD1. From germline, CDR1 is SEHNR and CDR2 FQNEAQ (reference sequence). CDR3 length: 19 residues. The V segment lost 1 base and the J segment 6 bases; nucleotides outside the gene matches: 11. CDR3 nucleotide sequence: TGTGCCAGCAGCTTAGACCTTCAGAGGACAGGGGGCCCTAATTCACCCCTCCACTTT. Translation: CASSLDLQRTGGPNSPLHF.